This T cell receptor (beta chain) comes out of a study of CD4 T cells in relation to SARS-CoV-2 and coronaviruses. CEF-cultured naive and memory CD4+ T cell DNA got survey-level sequencing. Profiling relied on immunoSEQ multiplex PCR, and the TCRdb table lists in-frame clones only, not all of them. The repertoire holds tens of thousands of clones, over 75% seen once, with roughly 1.2% in the top ten. Study outcomes and limitations: In roughly 65% of donors, memory CD4+ clonotypes crossrecognized SARS-CoV-2 and at least one common cold coronavirus spike.

This clone has a handful of counts. Its target is not known. Unmatched junction bases numbered 5, after V lost 4 bases and J lost 6 bases. The germline gives CDR1 SGHRS, CDR2 YFSETQ. This CDR3 has 13 amino acids. Source material: naive CD4+ T cells from PBMCs, cultured in vitro. This sample's subset: naive CD4+ T cells isolated by negative enrichment. The chain couples TRBV5-1 to TRBJ1-2, with 8 bases matching TRBD1. The TCR comes from an adult with COVID-19. As DNA, the CDR3 is TGCGCCAGCAGCCGACAGGGGTGGAATGGCTACACCTTC. Translated: CASSRQGWNGYTF.